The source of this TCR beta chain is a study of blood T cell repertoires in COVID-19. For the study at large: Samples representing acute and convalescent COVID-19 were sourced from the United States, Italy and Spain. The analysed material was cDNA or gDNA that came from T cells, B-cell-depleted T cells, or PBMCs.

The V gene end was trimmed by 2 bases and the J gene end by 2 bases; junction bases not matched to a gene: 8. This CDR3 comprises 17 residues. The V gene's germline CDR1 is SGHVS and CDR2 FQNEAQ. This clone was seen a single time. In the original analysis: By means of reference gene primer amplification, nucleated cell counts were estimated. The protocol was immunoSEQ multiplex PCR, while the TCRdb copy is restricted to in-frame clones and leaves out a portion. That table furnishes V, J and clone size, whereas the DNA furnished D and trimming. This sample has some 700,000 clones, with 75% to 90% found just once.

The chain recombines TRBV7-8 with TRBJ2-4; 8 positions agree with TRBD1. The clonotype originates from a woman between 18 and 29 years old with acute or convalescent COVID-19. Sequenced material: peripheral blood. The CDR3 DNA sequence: TGTGCCAGCAGCTTAAGTGCAGGGGGCGCCCCCAAAAACATTCAGTACTTC. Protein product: CASSLSAGGAPKNIQYF.